Given below is one T cell receptor beta chain in context. These data originate in a study of T cells in tuberculosis. CDR3 length: 12 residues. The V gene's germline CDR1 is SNHLY and CDR2 FYNNEI. V was cut by 0 bases and J by 10 bases, with 10 bases left in between. TCRdb's table, derived via immunoSEQ multiplex PCR, lists solely in-frame clones and lacks some. The table lists tens of thousands of clones, less than 95% of them singletons. Time point reported: new active TB diagnosis, blood taken before or within 7 days of starting treatment. This material consisted of PBMCs, taken at tuberculosis diagnosis. The receptor was isolated from an adult with tuberculosis. The chain employs TRBV2 and TRBJ2-7; D is ambiguous. CDR3 in amino acids: CASSEARPIQYF. The CDR3 nucleotides read TGTGCCAGCAGTGAAGCGCGGCCCATACAGTACTTC.